This TCR beta chain was obtained from a study of post-analysis software for immune sequencing data. The overall study: Relapsing-remitting, secondary progressive and progressive-relapsing courses of multiple sclerosis were included.

After removal of 1 base from V and 2 bases from J, the junction contained 13 bases not matched to a gene. CDR3 size: 18 residues. CDR1 and CDR2 (germline): LGHDT, YNNKEL (reference sequence). This clonotype occurred many times. The antigen remains unidentified. General study points: With F measure, samples from one preparation batch clustered together strongly. Relative to controls, patients with multiple sclerosis showed significantly lower normalized Chao1 diversity. Five or six TRBV segments, TRBV5-6, TRBV5-1 and TRBV20-1 among them, were found more frequent in patients than controls.

The authors incorporated unique molecular identifiers into the TCR beta cDNA libraries. T cells, about 0.9 to 10 million of them, yielded around 460,000 cDNA molecules. A single record per CDR3 protein comes from TCRdb applying MiXCR to the PCR reads. The sample shows a few hundred thousand distinct CDR3 sequences, less than 40% of them seen only once. This TCR was recovered from a girl between 5 and 17 years old with multiple sclerosis. Sequences were obtained from blood. The chain has TRBV3-1 and TRBJ2-5, with 7 bases identical to TRBD2. In DNA, the CDR3 is TGTGCCAGCAGCCAAGGGGGCCCCTACGGGGGGAGACAAGAGACCCAGTACTTC. It codes for CASSQGGPYGGRQETQYF.